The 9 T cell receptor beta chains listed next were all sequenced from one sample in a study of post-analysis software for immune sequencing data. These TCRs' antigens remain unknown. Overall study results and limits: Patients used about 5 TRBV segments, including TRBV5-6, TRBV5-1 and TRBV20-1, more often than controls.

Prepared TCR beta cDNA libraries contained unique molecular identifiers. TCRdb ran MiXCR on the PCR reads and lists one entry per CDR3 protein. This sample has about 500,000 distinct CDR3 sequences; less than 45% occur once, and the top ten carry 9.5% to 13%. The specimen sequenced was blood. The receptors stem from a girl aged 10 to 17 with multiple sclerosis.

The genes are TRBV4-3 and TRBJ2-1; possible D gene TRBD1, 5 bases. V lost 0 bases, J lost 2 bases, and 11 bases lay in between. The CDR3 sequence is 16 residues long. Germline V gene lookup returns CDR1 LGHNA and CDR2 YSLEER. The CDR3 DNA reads TGCGCCAGCAGCCAAGATCGGGCAGGGACCTACAATGAGCAGTTCTTC. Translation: CASSQDRAGTYNEQFF.

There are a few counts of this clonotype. CDR3 bases: TGCGCCAGCAGCCCGACAGGGCTCGGATACGAGCAGTACTTC. Protein sequence: CASSPTGLGYEQYF. The chain is built from TRBV4-1 and TRBJ2-7; 7 bases map to TRBD1. This CDR3 has 14 amino acids. Germline V gives CDR1 MGHRA, CDR2 YSYEKL. Losses at the gene ends were 4 bases for V and 4 bases for J; bases not matched to a gene: 7.

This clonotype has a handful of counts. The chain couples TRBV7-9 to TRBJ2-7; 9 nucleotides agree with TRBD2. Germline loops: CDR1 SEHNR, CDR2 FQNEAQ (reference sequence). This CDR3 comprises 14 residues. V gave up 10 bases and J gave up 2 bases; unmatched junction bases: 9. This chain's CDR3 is CATRASGNPYEQYF. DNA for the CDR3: TGTGCCACCAGAGCTAGCGGGAATCCCTACGAGCAGTACTTC.

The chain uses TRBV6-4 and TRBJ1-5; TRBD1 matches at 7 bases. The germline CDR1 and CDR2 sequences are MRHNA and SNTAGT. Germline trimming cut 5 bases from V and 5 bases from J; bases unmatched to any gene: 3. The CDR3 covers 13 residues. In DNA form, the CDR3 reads TGTGCCAGCAGTTGGGACAGCGATCAGCCCCAGCATTTT. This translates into CASSWDSDQPQHF.

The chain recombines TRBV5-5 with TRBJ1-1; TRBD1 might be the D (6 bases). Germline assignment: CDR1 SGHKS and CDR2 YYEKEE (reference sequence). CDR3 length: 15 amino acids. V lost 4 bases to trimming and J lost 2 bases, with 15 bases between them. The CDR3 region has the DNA TGTGCCAGCAGCCTTCCCGGGACACAAAACACTGAAGCTTTCTTT. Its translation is CASSLPGTQNTEAFF.

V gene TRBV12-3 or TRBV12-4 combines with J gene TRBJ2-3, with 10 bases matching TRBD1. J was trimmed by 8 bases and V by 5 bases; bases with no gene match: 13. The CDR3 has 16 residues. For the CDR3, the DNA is TGTGCCAGCAGTCGCGCCCGGGACAGGGGATTTGGTACGCAGTATTTT. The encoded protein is CASSRARDRGFGTQYF.

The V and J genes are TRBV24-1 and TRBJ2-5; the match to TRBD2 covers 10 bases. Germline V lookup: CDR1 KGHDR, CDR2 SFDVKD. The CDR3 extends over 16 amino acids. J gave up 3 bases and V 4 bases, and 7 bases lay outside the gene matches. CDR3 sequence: CATSDLSLAGEETQYF. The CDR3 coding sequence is TGTGCCACCAGTGACCTTAGTCTAGCGGGAGAAGAGACCCAGTACTTC.

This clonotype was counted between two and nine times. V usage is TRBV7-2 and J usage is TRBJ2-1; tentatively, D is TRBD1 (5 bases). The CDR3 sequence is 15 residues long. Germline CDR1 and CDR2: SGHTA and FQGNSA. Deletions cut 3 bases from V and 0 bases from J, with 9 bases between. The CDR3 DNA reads TGTGCCAGCAGCTTGGGGCCGATCTCCTACAATGAGCAGTTCTTC. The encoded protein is CASSLGPISYNEQFF.

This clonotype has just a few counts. Here the CDR3 DNA reads TGTGCCAGCAGATCGGGACAGGTAGACTACAATGAGCAGTTCTTC. This gives the protein CASRSGQVDYNEQFF. This chain connects TRBV6-2 or TRBV6-3 to TRBJ2-1, with TRBD1 matching over 8 bases. The germline V gene has CDR1 MNHEY and CDR2 SVGEGT. CDR3 length equals 15 residues. J was trimmed by 3 bases and V by 6 bases; bases with no gene match: 7.